This paragraph reports one T cell receptor (beta chain). This CDR3 has 16 amino acids. The trim removed 4 bases at V and 1 base at J, leaving 4 bases unmatched. Germline assignment: CDR1 SGDLS and CDR2 YYNGEE. The PCR made use of 60 Vbeta and 13 Jbeta primers. TCRdb's table, derived via immunoSEQ multiplex PCR, lists solely in-frame clones and lacks some. The repertoire holds around 300,000 clones, approximately 84% seen once, with roughly 2% in the top ten. This sample is part of a study of cytomegalovirus exposure and HLA in healthy donors. V and J are TRBV9 and TRBJ2-3; TRBD2 matches 12 bases. This clonotype originated in a woman aged 35 to 49 in good health and CMV-seropositive. The material sequenced was PBMCs. The CDR3 DNA is TGTGCCAGCAGCCCAGCTAGCGGGAGGGGCACAGATACGCAGTATTTT. It specifies CASSPASGRGTDTQYF.